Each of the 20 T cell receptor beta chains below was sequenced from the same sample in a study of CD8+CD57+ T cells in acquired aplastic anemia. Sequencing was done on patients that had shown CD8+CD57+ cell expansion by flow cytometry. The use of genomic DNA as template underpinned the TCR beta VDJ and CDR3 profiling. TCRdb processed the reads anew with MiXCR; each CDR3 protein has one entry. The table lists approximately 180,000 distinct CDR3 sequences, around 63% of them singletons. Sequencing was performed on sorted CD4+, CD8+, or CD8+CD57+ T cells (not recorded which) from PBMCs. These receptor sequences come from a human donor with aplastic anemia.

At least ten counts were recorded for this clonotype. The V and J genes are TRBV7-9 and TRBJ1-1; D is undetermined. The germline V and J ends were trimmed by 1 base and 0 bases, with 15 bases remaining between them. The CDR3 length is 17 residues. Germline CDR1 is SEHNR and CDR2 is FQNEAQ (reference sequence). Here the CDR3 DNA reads TGTGCCAGCAGCTTAGAAGGTCCTCTCCCGATGAACACTGAAGCTTTCTTT. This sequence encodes CASSLEGPLPMNTEAFF.

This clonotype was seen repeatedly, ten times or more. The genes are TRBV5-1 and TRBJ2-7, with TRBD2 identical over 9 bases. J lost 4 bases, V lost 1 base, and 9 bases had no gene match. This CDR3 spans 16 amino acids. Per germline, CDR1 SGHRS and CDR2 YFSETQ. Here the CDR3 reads CASSLPSGTSNYEQYF. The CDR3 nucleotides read TGCGCCAGCAGCTTGCCATCTGGGACTAGCAATTACGAGCAGTACTTC.

CDR3 in DNA: TGTGCCAGCACCATTCTAGCGGGGGCCGAGCAGTTCTTC. It encodes CASTILAGAEQFF. This chain joins TRBV2 and TRBJ2-1; 10 bases map to TRBD2. Trimming removed 7 bases from V and 10 bases from J; junction bases left unmatched: 7. The CDR3 extends over 13 amino acids. Germline values: CDR1 SNHLY, CDR2 FYNNEI.

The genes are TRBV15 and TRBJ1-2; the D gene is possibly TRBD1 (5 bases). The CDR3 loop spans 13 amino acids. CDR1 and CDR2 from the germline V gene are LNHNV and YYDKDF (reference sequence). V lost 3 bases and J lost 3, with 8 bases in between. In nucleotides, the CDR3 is TGTGCCACCAGCAGGGGAGGGGACTATGGCTACACCTTC. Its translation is CATSRGGDYGYTF. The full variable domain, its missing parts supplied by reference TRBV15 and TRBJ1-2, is DAMVIQNPRYQVTQFGKPVTLSCSQTLNHNVMYWYQQKSSQAPKLLFHYYDKDFNNEADTPDNFQSRRPNTSFCFLDIRSPGLGDTAMYLCATSRGGDYGYTFGSGTRLTVV.

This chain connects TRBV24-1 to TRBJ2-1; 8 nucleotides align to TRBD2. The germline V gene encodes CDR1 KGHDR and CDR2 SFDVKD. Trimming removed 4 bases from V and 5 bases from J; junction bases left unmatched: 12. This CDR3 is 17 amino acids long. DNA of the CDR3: TGTGCCACCAGTGACCCCAGGACTAGCAGGCGGGACAATGAGCAGTTCTTC. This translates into CATSDPRTSRRDNEQFF.

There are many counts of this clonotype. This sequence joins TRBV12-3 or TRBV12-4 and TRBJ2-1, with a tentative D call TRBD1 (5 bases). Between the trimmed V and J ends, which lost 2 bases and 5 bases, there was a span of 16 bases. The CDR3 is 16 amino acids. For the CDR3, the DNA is TGTGCCAGCAGTTTATTTGGTTTGACAGCTGACAATGAGCAGTTCTTC. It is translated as CASSLFGLTADNEQFF.

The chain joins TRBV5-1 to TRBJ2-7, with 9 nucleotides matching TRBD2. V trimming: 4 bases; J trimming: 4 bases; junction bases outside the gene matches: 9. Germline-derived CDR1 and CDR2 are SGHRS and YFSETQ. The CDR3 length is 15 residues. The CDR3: CASSTPGLAKYEQYF. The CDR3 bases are TGCGCCAGCAGCACCCCGGGACTAGCCAAATACGAGCAGTACTTC.

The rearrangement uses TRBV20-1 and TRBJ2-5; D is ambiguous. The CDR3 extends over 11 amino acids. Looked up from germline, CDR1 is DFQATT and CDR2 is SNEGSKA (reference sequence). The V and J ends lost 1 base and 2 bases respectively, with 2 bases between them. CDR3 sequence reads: CSARGQETQYF. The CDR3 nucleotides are TGCAGTGCTAGAGGGCAAGAGACCCAGTACTTC.

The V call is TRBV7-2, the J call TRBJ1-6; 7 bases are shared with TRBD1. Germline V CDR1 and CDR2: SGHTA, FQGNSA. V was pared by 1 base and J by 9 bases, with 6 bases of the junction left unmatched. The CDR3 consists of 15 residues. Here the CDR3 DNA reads TGTGCCAGCAGCTTAGGCCGACAGGGCGGTTCACCCCTCCACTTT. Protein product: CASSLGRQGGSPLHF. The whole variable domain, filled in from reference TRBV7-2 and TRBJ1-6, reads GAGVSQSPSNKVTEKGKDVELRCDPISGHTALYWYRQSLGQGLEFLIYFQGNSAPDKSGLPSDRFSAERTGGSVSTLTIQRTQQEDSAVYLCASSLGRQGGSPLHFGNGTRLTVT.

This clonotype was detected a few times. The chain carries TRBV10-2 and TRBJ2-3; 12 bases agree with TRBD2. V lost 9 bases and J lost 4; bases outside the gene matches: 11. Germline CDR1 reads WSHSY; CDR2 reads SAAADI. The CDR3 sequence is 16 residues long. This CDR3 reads CARRSPSGGGADTQYF. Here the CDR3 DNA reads TGCGCCAGAAGAAGTCCTAGCGGGGGGGGGGCAGATACGCAGTATTTT.

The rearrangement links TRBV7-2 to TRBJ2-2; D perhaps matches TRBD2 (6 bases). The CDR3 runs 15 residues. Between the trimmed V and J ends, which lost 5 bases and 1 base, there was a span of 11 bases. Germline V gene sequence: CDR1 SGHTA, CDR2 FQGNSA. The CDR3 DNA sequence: TGTGCCAGCAGCCCGGCAGCGGGGAACACCGGGGAGCTGTTTTTT. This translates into CASSPAAGNTGELFF.

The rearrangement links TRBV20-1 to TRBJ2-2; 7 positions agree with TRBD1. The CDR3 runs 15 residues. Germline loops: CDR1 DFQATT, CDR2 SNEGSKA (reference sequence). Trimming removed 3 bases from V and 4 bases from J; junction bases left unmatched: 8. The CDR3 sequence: CSARARDRITGELFF. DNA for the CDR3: TGCAGTGCTAGGGCCAGGGACAGAATCACCGGGGAGCTGTTTTTT.

DNA for the CDR3: TGTGCCAGCAGTGAAAGGGTAGCGGGGGGGCTGGATGAGCAGTTCTTC. This sequence encodes CASSERVAGGLDEQFF. This chain uses TRBV2 with TRBJ2-1; 11 bases line up with TRBD2. The CDR3 loop spans 16 amino acids. Germline V gives CDR1 SNHLY, CDR2 FYNNEI. J was trimmed by 8 bases and V by 2 bases; bases with no gene match: 8.

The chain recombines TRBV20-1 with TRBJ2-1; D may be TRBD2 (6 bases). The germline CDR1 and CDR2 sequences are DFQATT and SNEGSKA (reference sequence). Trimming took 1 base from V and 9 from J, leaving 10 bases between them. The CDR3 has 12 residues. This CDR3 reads CSARVLAREQFF. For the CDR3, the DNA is TGCAGTGCTAGAGTACTAGCCCGTGAGCAGTTCTTC.

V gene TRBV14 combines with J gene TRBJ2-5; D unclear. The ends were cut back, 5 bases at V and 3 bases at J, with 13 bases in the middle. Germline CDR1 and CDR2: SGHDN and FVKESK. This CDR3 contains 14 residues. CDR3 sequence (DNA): TGTGCCAGCAGCTTACGACGAGTAAAAGAGACCCAGTACTTC. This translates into CASSLRRVKETQYF.

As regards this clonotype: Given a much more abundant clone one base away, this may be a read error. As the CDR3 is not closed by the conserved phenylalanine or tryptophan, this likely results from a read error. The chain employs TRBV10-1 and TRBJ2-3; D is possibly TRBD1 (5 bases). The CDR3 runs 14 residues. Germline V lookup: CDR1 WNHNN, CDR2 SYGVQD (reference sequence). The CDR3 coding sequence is TGCGCCAGCAGTACGGACAAGAGCACAGGTACGCAGTATATT. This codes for CASSTDKSTGTQYI.

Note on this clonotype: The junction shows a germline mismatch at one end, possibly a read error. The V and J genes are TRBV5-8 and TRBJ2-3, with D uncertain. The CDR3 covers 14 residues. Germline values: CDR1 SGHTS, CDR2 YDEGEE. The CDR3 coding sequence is TGTGCCAGCAGCTTGGGGCAGAGCACAAATACGCAGTATTTT. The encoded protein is CASSLGQSTNTQYF.

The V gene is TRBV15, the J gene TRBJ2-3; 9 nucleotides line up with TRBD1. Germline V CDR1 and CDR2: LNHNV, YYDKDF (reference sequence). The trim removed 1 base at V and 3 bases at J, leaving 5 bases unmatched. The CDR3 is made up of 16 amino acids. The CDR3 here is CATSRVGGTGTDTQYF. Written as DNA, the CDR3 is TGTGCCACCAGCAGAGTAGGTGGGACAGGGACAGATACGCAGTATTTT.

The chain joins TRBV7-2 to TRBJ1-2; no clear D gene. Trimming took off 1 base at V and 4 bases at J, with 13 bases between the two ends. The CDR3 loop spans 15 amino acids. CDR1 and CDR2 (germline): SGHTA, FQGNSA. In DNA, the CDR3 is TGTGCCAGCAGCTTAGTTTTCCTAGGGTCCTATGGCTACACCTTC. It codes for CASSLVFLGSYGYTF.

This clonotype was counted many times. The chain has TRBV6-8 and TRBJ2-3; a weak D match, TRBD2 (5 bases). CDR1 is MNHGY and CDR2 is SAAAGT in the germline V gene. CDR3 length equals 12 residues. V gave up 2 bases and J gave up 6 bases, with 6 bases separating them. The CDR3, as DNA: TGTGCCAGCAGTTACAGAGGGGATACGCAGTATTTT. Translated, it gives CASSYRGDTQYF.